The TCR beta chain under discussion was sequenced for a study of neoadjuvant nivolumab and ipilimumab in lung cancer. Study-level points and caveats: From pretherapy to surgery, tumor richness and clonality rose with dual therapy.

Here immunoSEQ multiplex PCR was the method, and the copy in TCRdb shows in-frame clones only, minus some. The sample has about 16,000 clones; approximately 76% are singletons. As concerns this clone: The antigen remains unidentified.

The CDR3 contains 15 residues. After removal of 4 bases from V and 2 bases from J, the junction contained 4 bases not matched to a gene. CDR1 MNHNY and CDR2 SVGAGI come from the germline V gene (reference sequence). Sequenced here: tumor tissue, sampled after neoadjuvant nivolumab, alone or with ipilimumab, at or shortly before surgery. The sequence was obtained from an adult with non-small cell lung cancer. The rearrangement links TRBV6-6 to TRBJ1-2; 10 nucleotides align to TRBD1. The CDR3 reads CASSSPGQGNYGYTF. As DNA, the CDR3 is TGTGCCAGCAGTTCTCCGGGACAGGGGAACTATGGCTACACCTTC.